The clone carrying this TCR beta chain was seen at least ten times. This sample was included in a study of tumor-infiltrating lymphocytes in primary liver carcinoma. This CDR3 spans 15 amino acids. Trimming cost V 2 bases and J 7 bases; bases outside gene matches: 6. Germline V lookup: CDR1 MNHNY, CDR2 SVGAGI (reference sequence). Co-extraction of both nucleic acids (RNA and DNA) used about 19-33 mg of unsorted bulk tissue. Synthesis of TCR beta cDNA was carried out from around 500 ng total RNA with a constant-region primer. ARM-PCR was slightly modified, and three nested multiplex PCR rounds with it gave rise to the TCR beta libraries. Each of the first two PCR rounds ran approximately 11 cycles with TRBV1-TRBV30 forward and C-beta reverse primers. In TCRdb, the multiplex PCR reads were re-called with MiXCR into one record per CDR3 protein. The sample holds more than 95,000 distinct CDR3 sequences, 60% to 75% seen once.

Sequencing input: liver tumor tissue from sampling region 3. Subset meaning: tumor region T3, left-lateral pole. This clonotype originated in a woman aged 60-75 years with primary liver carcinoma and hepatitis B virus infection. V and J are TRBV6-6 and TRBJ1-5; the match to TRBD1 covers 9 bases. CDR3 in amino acids: CASSYPDRGDQPQHF. The CDR3 DNA follows: TGTGCCAGCAGTTACCCAGACAGGGGGGACCAGCCCCAGCATTTT.